This passage covers 23 T cell receptor beta chains from one sample sequenced in a study of blood T cell repertoires in COVID-19 (dated by TCRdb to 2018 to 2020). Receptors were amplified or captured by the immunoSEQ multiplex PCR assay. TCRdb mirrors the immuneACCESS table, restricted to in-frame sequences. Some clones are absent from its copies; in checked studies, under half trace to an unresolved V gene, and the reason for the others is unknown. Within this sample are approximately 150,000 clones, with approximately 88% of them counted one time only. The ten largest clones represent approximately 10% of the sample. Source material: peripheral blood. These receptors originate from a man in his sixties with active or convalescent COVID-19.

The chain joins TRBV7-2 to TRBJ1-5; possibly TRBD1 for D (6 bases). V was pared by 4 bases and J by 0 bases, with 13 bases between. Germline CDR1 and CDR2: SGHTA and FQGNSA. The length of the CDR3 is 16 residues. In DNA, the CDR3 is TGTGCCAGCAGCTCGCAGGGGTCTTATAGCAATCAGCCCCAGCATTTT. It codes for CASSSQGSYSNQPQHF.

The chain employs TRBV7-2 and TRBJ2-7; TRBD2 matches at 8 bases. The germline V gene has CDR1 SGHTA and CDR2 FQGNSA. V lost 6 bases to trimming and J lost 6 bases; unmatched junction nucleotides: 7. The CDR3 loop spans 13 amino acids. CDR3 region: CASRSDGRGEQYF. The CDR3 DNA is TGTGCCAGCAGGTCGGACGGGAGGGGCGAGCAGTACTTC.

V is TRBV9 and J is TRBJ2-7, with TRBD1 matching 7 bases. CDR3 length equals 16 residues. V lost 3 bases to trimming and J lost 3 bases; unmatched junction nucleotides: 12. Germline CDR1 is SGDLS and CDR2 is YYNGEE. CDR3 in amino acids: CASSANSGTDLYEQYF. In DNA form, the CDR3 reads TGTGCCAGCAGCGCAAACTCCGGGACAGACCTCTACGAGCAGTACTTC.

The V gene is TRBV6-5, the J gene TRBJ1-1, with D perhaps matching TRBD1 (6 bases). Germline V lookup: CDR1 MNHEY, CDR2 SVGAGI. Trimming pared 10 bases from V and 4 bases from J, leaving 13 bases between. This CDR3 comprises 12 residues. The CDR3 DNA is TGTGCCACGCGGGGGCTGGGCACTGAAGCTTTCTTT. It is translated as CATRGLGTEAFF.

The V and J genes are TRBV6-5 and TRBJ1-2, with 7 bases aligning to TRBD1. V gave up 0 bases and J gave up 8 bases; unmatched junction bases: 12. Germline-derived CDR1 and CDR2 are MNHEY and SVGAGI. The CDR3 totals 16 residues. CDR3 amino acids: CASSYSIRQGRAGYTF. Written as DNA, the CDR3 is TGTGCCAGCAGTTACTCGATACGACAGGGAAGAGCCGGCTACACCTTC.

The chain has TRBV5-1 and TRBJ2-7; 9 bases map to TRBD1. The CDR3 loop spans 14 amino acids. Trimming at V came to 4 bases and at J to 4 bases, leaving 6 bases not matched to a gene. Germline V lookup: CDR1 SGHRS, CDR2 YFSETQ. For the CDR3, the DNA is TGCGCCAGCAGCCCGCCGGGACAGGGATACGAGCAGTACTTC. Protein: CASSPPGQGYEQYF.

The rearrangement joins TRBV29-1 to TRBJ2-5; TRBD2 matches at 9 bases. This CDR3 is 13 amino acids long. The germline CDR1 and CDR2 sequences are SQVTM and ANQGSEA. V trimming: 6 bases; J trimming: 7 bases; junction bases outside the gene matches: 9. The CDR3 DNA reads as TGCAGCGTAAAGACTAGCGGAGGGGGGACCCAGTACTTC. Its translation: CSVKTSGGGTQYF.

The J gene is TRBJ2-5, the V gene TRBV9; 9 bases fit TRBD2. Trimming took 0 bases from V and 1 from J; bases not matched to a gene: 4. Per the germline V gene, CDR1 is SGDLS and CDR2 is YYNGEE. There are 16 residues in the CDR3. CDR3 DNA: TGTGCCAGCAGCGTAGGCCCTAGCGGGGCCCAAGAGACCCAGTACTTC. It codes for CASSVGPSGAQETQYF.

The V gene is TRBV11-2, the J gene TRBJ1-5; the match to TRBD1 covers 9 bases. The germline CDR1 and CDR2 sequences are SGHAT and FQNNGV. Unmatched junction bases numbered 6, after V lost 2 bases and J lost 4 bases. The CDR3 has 16 residues. The CDR3 loop reads CASSLTPGQGNQPQHF. The CDR3 region has the DNA TGTGCCAGCAGCTTAACGCCGGGACAGGGTAATCAGCCCCAGCATTTT.

The gene calls are TRBV9 and TRBJ2-2; weak D call: TRBD2 (7 bases). V lost 2 bases and J 3 bases, leaving 14 bases between the germline ends. Germline V gene data show CDR1 as SGDLS and CDR2 as YYNGEE. The CDR3 is made up of 16 amino acids. This CDR3 is CASSVGPGGHTGELFF. The DNA for the CDR3 is TGTGCCAGCAGCGTTGGACCCGGGGGGCACACCGGGGAGCTGTTTTTT.

V usage is TRBV6-5 and J usage is TRBJ1-2; TRBD1 matches 8 bases. CDR1 and CDR2 (germline): MNHEY, SVGAGI. There are 13 residues in the CDR3. This chain's CDR3 is CAGSRGRNYGYTF. The CDR3 nucleotides are TGTGCTGGCAGCAGGGGGCGCAACTATGGCTACACCTTC.

This chain joins TRBV5-8 and TRBJ1-4; 7 bases fit TRBD1. This CDR3 is built from 15 residues. CDR1 and CDR2 (germline): SGHTS, YDEGEE. The J segment lost 6 bases and the V segment lost 2 bases, leaving 7 bases of the junction unmatched. CDR3 sequence: CASSLGDSDYEKLFF. CDR3 DNA: TGTGCCAGCAGCTTAGGGGACAGCGATTATGAAAAACTGTTTTTT.

The chain combines TRBV7-8 with TRBJ1-5; the match to TRBD1 covers 10 bases. The CDR3 is 15 amino acids. Germline V gene sequence: CDR1 SGHVS, CDR2 FQNEAQ. V shed 5 bases, J shed 6 bases, and the junction held 7 bases outside the gene matches. Written as DNA, the CDR3 is TGTGCCAGCAGCGTCGACAGGGGGCTCGGTCAGCCCCAGCATTTT. Its translation: CASSVDRGLGQPQHF. The variable domain in full, completed from reference TRBV7-8 and TRBJ1-5, reads GAGVSQSPRYKVAKRGQDVALRCDPISGHVSLFWYQQALGQGPEFLTYFQNEAQLDKSGLPSDRFFAERPEGSVSTLKIQRTQQEDSAVYLCASSVDRGLGQPQHFGDGTRLSIL.

The chain is built from TRBV28 and TRBJ2-1; D perhaps matches TRBD2 (6 bases). Germline V lookup: CDR1 MDHEN, CDR2 SYDVKM. CDR3 length equals 15 residues. With 10 bases removed from V and 9 bases from J, the gap between germline ends came to 25 bases. The CDR3 reads CAIDSSGRDDREQFF. DNA of the CDR3: TGTGCCATCGATTCTTCAGGGCGGGACGACCGTGAGCAGTTCTTC.

The rearrangement links TRBV25-1 to TRBJ1-5, with D unclear. With 2 bases removed from V and 9 bases from J, the gap between germline ends came to 14 bases. The germline gives CDR1 MGHDK, CDR2 SYGVNS. This CDR3 spans 14 amino acids. The CDR3 bases are TGTGCCAGCAGTGAACAAAGCGATGGATCGCCCCAGCATTTT. It codes for CASSEQSDGSPQHF.

The rearrangement links TRBV11-1 to TRBJ2-1; D may be TRBD2 (6 bases). V was trimmed by 3 bases and J by 8 bases, leaving 11 bases between them. The CDR3 consists of 13 residues. The V gene's germline CDR1 is SGHAT and CDR2 FQDESV (reference sequence). The CDR3 loop is CASSFFGEDEQFF. CDR3 nucleotide sequence: TGTGCCAGCAGCTTTTTTGGGGAGGATGAGCAGTTCTTC.

V is TRBV29-1 and J is TRBJ2-7, with 10 positions matching TRBD2. The CDR3 consists of 13 residues. Germline V CDR1 and CDR2: SQVTM, ANQGSEA. The V segment lost 4 bases and the J segment 4 bases; nucleotides outside the gene matches: 4. In DNA form, the CDR3 reads TGCAGCGTTGTTGAACTAGCGGGATACGAGCAGTACTTC. It yields the protein CSVVELAGYEQYF.

Only one count was recorded for this clone. The junction shows a germline mismatch at one end, possibly a read error. V and J are TRBV7-7 and TRBJ2-5; D ambiguous. CDR1 and CDR2 from the germline V gene are SSHAT and FNYEAQ (reference sequence). The CDR3 contains 12 residues. The CDR3 nucleotides are TGTGCTAGCAGCCCCCACGGGGAGACCCAGTACTTC. The encoded protein is CASSPHGETQYF.

The chain uses TRBV7-9 and TRBJ1-3; tentatively, D is TRBD1 (6 bases). Trimming pared 3 bases from V and 1 base from J, leaving 13 bases between. The CDR3 has 16 amino acids. Germline V gene lookup returns CDR1 SEHNR and CDR2 FQNEAQ (reference sequence). The CDR3 protein is CASSLGQQVSGNTIYF. The CDR3 DNA reads TGTGCCAGCAGCTTGGGACAACAAGTTTCTGGAAACACCATATATTTT.

The genes are TRBV6-6 and TRBJ1-1, with 10 bases aligning to TRBD1. Trimming removed 8 bases from V and 1 base from J; junction bases left unmatched: 4. The germline V gene has CDR1 MNHNY and CDR2 SVGAGI (reference sequence). CDR3 length equals 14 residues. The CDR3 reads CASRRQGANTEAFF. The CDR3 nucleotides are TGTGCCAGCCGGCGACAGGGGGCGAACACTGAAGCTTTCTTT.

This clone was seen only once. The rearrangement joins TRBV5-5 to TRBJ1-5; D call uncertain. Germline values: CDR1 SGHKS, CDR2 YYEKEE (reference sequence). The V gene lost 3 bases and the J gene lost 3 bases, with 10 bases spanning the gap. The CDR3 is 14 amino acids. The CDR3 nucleotides read TGTGCCAGCAGCTCGACACTGATCAATCAGCCCCAGCATTTT. Its translation: CASSSTLINQPQHF.

The chain recombines TRBV10-3 with TRBJ1-1, with D hard to call. Germline CDR1 and CDR2: ENHRY and SYGVKD. This CDR3 has 14 residues. Trimming removed 2 bases from V and 1 base from J, with 8 bases in between. The CDR3 DNA reads as TGTGCCATCAGTGAGACACAGAAGAACACTGAAGCTTTCTTT. Its protein product is CAISETQKNTEAFF.

This chain connects TRBV5-1 to TRBJ2-3, with TRBD1 as a possible D gene (5 bases). CDR1 SGHRS and CDR2 YFSETQ come from the germline V gene. CDR3 length: 15 amino acids. V dropped 2 bases and J dropped 4 bases, with 14 bases sitting between them. The CDR3 here is CASSFFPGQPDTQYF. In DNA form, the CDR3 reads TGCGCCAGCAGCTTTTTCCCAGGGCAGCCAGATACGCAGTATTTT.